This TCR beta chain was sequenced for a study of human T cells and chemical hapten exposure. Study-wide background: 2% DPC applied to a roughly 2 cm by roughly 2 cm arm area sensitized donors. General study results and limits: Expanded TCRs made up significantly more big CDR3 similarity clusters than controls did.

This clonotype turned up a few times. Its cognate antigen is unknown. CDR1 is SGDLS and CDR2 is YYNGEE in the germline V gene. The CDR3 loop spans 14 amino acids. Trimming took 1 base from V and 0 from J, leaving 6 bases between them. As to time point: pre-sensitization, week 0. As to treatment: therapeutic diphenylcyclopropenone sensitization with weekly scalp DPC. Researchers sampled blood before each patch test went on. The library put unique molecular identifiers onto individual cDNA molecules. TCRdb passed the RACE reads through MiXCR, listing each CDR3 protein once. The data contain a few hundred thousand distinct CDR3 sequences, approximately 5% of them singletons.

The sequence derives from a woman aged 18 to 35 with alopecia areata. Some clones in this sample may be carry-over from other donors' samples. The source was whole blood, collected in connection with sensitization to the hapten diphenylcyclopropenone (DPC). The J gene is TRBJ2-3, the V gene TRBV9, with unresolved D. In DNA form, the CDR3 reads TGTGCCAGCAGCGTAACATCTAGCACAGATACGCAGTATTTT. Amino acids: CASSVTSSTDTQYF.